This T cell receptor beta chain derives from a study of blood T cell repertoires in COVID-19. Study-wide background: Collection of acute and convalescent COVID-19 samples took place in the United States, Italy and Spain. T cells, B-cell-depleted T cells, or PBMCs supplied cDNA or gDNA.

Trimming took 4 bases from V and 5 from J; bases not matched to a gene: 0. The V gene's germline CDR1 is SNHLY and CDR2 FYNNEI. The length of the CDR3 is 13 residues. The method was immunoSEQ multiplex PCR; TCRdb's version includes in-frame clones alone and lacks a portion of them. The sample holds about 46,000 clones, 86% seen once. The sequencing input was PBMCs or T cells enriched from blood (not recorded which). This receptor was obtained from a woman aged 45-65 years who had recovered from COVID-19. The chain joins TRBV2 to TRBJ2-2, with 8 bases aligning to TRBD1. Here the CDR3 DNA reads TGTGCCAGCAGTGGACAGGGGACCGGGGAGCTGTTTTTT. Translated, it gives CASSGQGTGELFF.